This section outlines one TCR beta chain sequence together with its context. Donors had localized lung adenocarcinoma, a non-small cell lung cancer. MiXCR, applied by TCRdb to the PCR reads, yields one record per CDR3 protein. The sample yields about 5,000 distinct CDR3 sequences, approximately 67% seen once. The sample is drawn from a study of CD4 and CD8 cells across lung adenocarcinoma regions. Trimming stripped 5 bases from V and 6 bases from J, with 6 bases between. The germline V gene encodes CDR1 SGHAT and CDR2 FQNNGV. This CDR3 region has 11 residues. The chain uses TRBV11-2 and TRBJ2-3, with unresolved D. The source is a female donor with lung adenocarcinoma. The CD4 and CD8 labels of this study may be unreliable. Source material: CD4+ T cells from the center of a lung tumor. The CDR3 reads CASSRADTQYF. Written as DNA, the CDR3 is TGTGCCAGCAGCCGTGCGGATACGCAGTATTTT.